This T cell receptor (beta chain) is drawn from a study of T cell responses to AZD1222 COVID-19 vaccine. About the research overall: Second-dose intervals of approximately 4 or approximately 12 weeks were pooled. General study results and limits: Only a handful of AZD1222 recipients, more than 5 in all, had baseline seropositivity. The breadth and depth of Spike-specific TCRs increased once two AZD1222 doses had been given. Females outnumbered males among donors, who were mostly white British; clonal diversity was possibly underestimated.

This clone has only a few counts. Its antigen remains unknown. Assay used: immunoSEQ multiplex PCR; TCRdb lists only in-frame clones, some missing. The sample consists of around 150,000 clones, about 87% of them appearing once. V lost 11 bases, J lost 2 bases, and 9 bases lay in between. Germline values: CDR1 MDHEN, CDR2 SYDVKM. The CDR3 loop spans 11 amino acids. This chain links TRBV28 with TRBJ1-2, with D unclear. Sequencing used peripheral blood, obtained on day 0 of AZD1222 vaccination. This sequence originates from an adult in good health. DNA of the CDR3: TGTGCCGCCGCGGGAAACTATGGCTACACCTTC. Its protein is CAAAGNYGYTF.